The T cell receptor beta chain under discussion was sequenced for a study of vaccination and CD4 T cells after COVID-19. On the study more broadly: With under ten mild cases and one severe, convalescent patients were SARS-CoV-2 positive by nasal swab PCR. Either a CEFX pool, an HIV-1 Nef pool, or no peptide was added to control cultures.

By its share, this clonotype is medium-sized. Its antigen is undetermined. V shed 6 bases and J 2 bases; nucleotides not matched to a gene: 14. The CDR3 has 17 amino acids. Germline CDR1 and CDR2: DFQATT and SNEGSKA (reference sequence). Treatment indicated: roughly 10-day PBMC culture with coronavirus spike peptide pools or control peptides (ViraFEST assay). For ViraFEST, peptide pools expanded antigen-specific T cells, after which the TCRs were sequenced. Scientists ran DNA taken from cultured CD4+ T cells through the Oncomine TCR Beta short-read assay for sequencing. MiXCR, applied by TCRdb to the PCR reads, yields one record per CDR3 protein. Among around 10,000 distinct CDR3 sequences listed, roughly 33% were seen once.

The sequence derives from a human donor who had recovered from COVID-19. The rearrangement joins TRBV20-1 to TRBJ2-3, with TRBD2 matching over 10 bases. The sample in question was CD4+ T cells from blood, cultured in vitro, obtained after SARS-CoV-2 vaccination. CDR3 nucleotides: TGCAGTGCAACCCGGCGTAGCGGGGGGCCCCACACAGATACGCAGTATTTT. Translation: CSATRRSGGPHTDTQYF.